A single sample is the source of the 15 T cell receptor beta chains below, sequenced in a study of graft-versus-host responses after intestinal transplantation. The assay was immunoSEQ multiplex PCR, and TCRdb's table has in-frame clones only and misses some. The repertoire includes 20,000 or so clones, 75% to 95% of them detected once, and approximately 1.9% sits in the top ten. The input for sequencing was PBMCs, taken around 350 days after transplant. The origin of the receptors is a human patient who received an intestinal transplant, so some T cells may come from the graft donor.

The chain couples TRBV7-3 to TRBJ2-2, with 10 bases aligning to TRBD2. The CDR3 loop spans 19 amino acids. V shed 5 bases, J shed 7 bases, and the junction held 19 bases outside the gene matches. The V gene's germline CDR1 is SGHTA and CDR2 FQGTGA. The CDR3 protein is CASSPHRSPSGGLNGELFF. Written as DNA, the CDR3 is TGTGCCAGCAGCCCACACCGCTCCCCTAGCGGGGGTCTTAACGGGGAGCTGTTTTTT.

J is TRBJ2-5 and V is TRBV4-1, with D unclear. Trimming stripped 4 bases from V and 5 bases from J, with 23 bases between. This CDR3 has 17 amino acids. Germline V gene sequence: CDR1 MGHRA, CDR2 YSYEKL. The CDR3 protein is CASSPRAWTTADETQYF. In nucleotides, the CDR3 is TGCGCCAGCAGCCCACGGGCTTGGACGACTGCGGATGAGACCCAGTACTTC.

The chain uses TRBV19 and TRBJ1-3, with a possible D match to TRBD1 (6 bases). V lost 8 bases and J lost 3, with 14 bases in between. The germline CDR1 and CDR2 sequences are LNHDA and SQIVND (reference sequence). The CDR3 loop spans 14 amino acids. The CDR3 DNA is TGTGCCAGTTGGAGGGGGGCGCTTGGAAACACCATATATTTT. Its translation is CASWRGALGNTIYF. Complete variable domain (other parts from reference TRBV19 and TRBJ1-3): DGGITQSPKYLFRKEGQNVTLSCEQNLNHDAMYWYRQDPGQGLRLIYYSQIVNDFQKGDIAEGYSVSREKKESFPLTVTSAQKNPTAFYLCASWRGALGNTIYFGEGSWLTVV.

The V and J genes are TRBV7-2 and TRBJ1-4; 7 bases map to TRBD1. Germline V lookup: CDR1 SGHTA, CDR2 FQGNSA. This CDR3 region has 15 residues. Unmatched junction bases numbered 6, after V lost 4 bases and J lost 4 bases. CDR3 region: CASSYGQAGNEKLFF. CDR3 in DNA: TGTGCCAGCAGCTACGGACAGGCCGGTAATGAAAAACTGTTTTTT.

The rearrangement joins TRBV12-5 to TRBJ1-6; D is unresolved. V was shortened by 2 bases and J by 13 bases, with 9 bases between the two germline ends. The CDR3 is 12 residues long. Germline loops: CDR1 LGHNT, CDR2 FRNRAP. The CDR3, as DNA: TGTGCTAGTGGTTTGAGGGTTGGCCCCCTCCACTTT. As protein: CASGLRVGPLHF.

Remarks on this clone: The sample has other DNA sequences that encode this CDR3 too. The chain recombines TRBV14 with TRBJ2-3; 7 bases map to TRBD2. CDR3 length equals 14 residues. Trimming cost V 1 base and J 6 bases; bases outside gene matches: 4. Germline V gives CDR1 SGHDN, CDR2 FVKESK. The CDR3 coding sequence is TGTGCCAGCAGCCAAGTGGGAGGGATCGATACGCAGTATTTT. This codes for CASSQVGGIDTQYF.

The chain is built from TRBV5-1 and TRBJ1-1, with D possibly TRBD1 on 6 matching bases. The CDR3 is 13 amino acids. Germline V gene sequence: CDR1 SGHRS, CDR2 YFSETQ. V lost 2 bases and J lost 3, with 8 bases in between. CDR3 in DNA: TGCGCCAGCAGCTTAGGGGGAGACACTGAAGCTTTCTTT. Translation: CASSLGGDTEAFF.

This chain connects TRBV6-6 to TRBJ2-2, with D perhaps matching TRBD2 (5 bases). Germline-derived CDR1 and CDR2 are MNHNY and SVGAGI (reference sequence). V dropped 6 bases and J dropped 3 bases, with 11 bases sitting between them. The length of the CDR3 is 14 residues. The CDR3 DNA is TGTGCCAGCAGCCGGTTCGGGGACACCGGGGAGCTGTTTTTT. Encoded protein: CASSRFGDTGELFF.

The chain couples TRBV6-1 to TRBJ2-5, with D unresolved. This CDR3 is 12 amino acids long. The germline V and J ends were trimmed by 3 bases and 4 bases, with 6 bases remaining between them. Germline loops: CDR1 MNHNS, CDR2 SASEGT. The CDR3 is CASSDPRETQYF. In DNA, the CDR3 is TGTGCCAGCAGTGACCCAAGAGAGACCCAGTACTTC.

The gene calls are TRBV5-1 and TRBJ1-1, with TRBD1 matching 8 bases. The CDR3 runs to 15 residues. V trimming: 0 bases; J trimming: 10 bases; junction bases outside the gene matches: 11. In germline, CDR1 is SGHRS, CDR2 YFSETQ. The DNA of the CDR3 is TGCGCCAGCAGCTTGGGGACAGGGACGGGGAGCGGAGCTTTCTTT. This encodes CASSLGTGTGSGAFF.

CDR3 protein: CASRLANYGYTF. The CDR3 coding sequence is TGTGCAAGTCGCTTAGCTAACTATGGCTACACCTTC. The chain links TRBV12-2 to TRBJ1-2. TRBV12-2 is given as a pseudogene. The CDR3 totals 12 residues.

J is TRBJ2-5 and V is TRBV21-1; TRBD1 is the table's D call, not checked against the DNA. TRBV21-1 is a pseudogene segment. The CDR3 consists of 12 residues. This CDR3 is CARGTARETQYF. CDR3 DNA: TGTGCCAGGGGGACAGCGAGGGAGACCCAGTACTTC.

The chain uses TRBV6-5 and TRBJ1-2; a possible D gene is TRBD1 (6 bases). Trimming cost V 5 bases and J 4 bases, with 14 bases left between them. CDR1 is MNHEY, CDR2 SVGAGI, per germline. The length of the CDR3 is 14 residues. The CDR3 DNA is TGTGCCAGCAGTGTAGGGGGGTACCCCTATGGCTACACCTTC. Translation: CASSVGGYPYGYTF.

As concerns this clone: Compared with germline, one end of the junction differs, possibly owing to a read error. The CDR3 loop is CASSGTEETQYF. For the CDR3, the DNA is TGTGCCAGCAGTGGGACAGAAGAGACCCAGTACTTC. V usage is TRBV10-3 and J usage is TRBJ2-5; 7 bases are shared with TRBD1. This CDR3 has 12 amino acids. Germline CDR1 reads ENHRY; CDR2 reads SYGVKD.

The CDR3 spells CASSLRQGGNQPQHF. The CDR3 nucleotides are TGTGCCAGCAGCTTGAGACAGGGAGGCAATCAGCCCCAGCATTTT. V and J are TRBV7-6 and TRBJ1-5, with TRBD1 identical over 7 bases. Germline V lookup: CDR1 SGHVS, CDR2 FNYEAQ. This CDR3 region has 15 residues. V lost 3 bases to trimming and J lost 2 bases; unmatched junction nucleotides: 4.